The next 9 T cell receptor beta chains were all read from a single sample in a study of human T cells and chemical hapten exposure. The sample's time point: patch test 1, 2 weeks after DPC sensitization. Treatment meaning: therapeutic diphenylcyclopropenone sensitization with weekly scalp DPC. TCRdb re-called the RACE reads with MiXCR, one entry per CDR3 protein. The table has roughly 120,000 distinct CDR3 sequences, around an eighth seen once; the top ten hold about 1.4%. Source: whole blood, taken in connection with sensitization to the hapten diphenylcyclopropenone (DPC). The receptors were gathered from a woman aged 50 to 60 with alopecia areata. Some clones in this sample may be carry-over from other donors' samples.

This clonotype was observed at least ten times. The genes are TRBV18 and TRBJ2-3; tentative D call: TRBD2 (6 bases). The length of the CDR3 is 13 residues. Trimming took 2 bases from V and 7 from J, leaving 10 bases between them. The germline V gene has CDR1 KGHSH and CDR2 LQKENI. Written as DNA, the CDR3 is TGTGCCAGCTCACCAACACGGGAGAATACGCAGTATTTT. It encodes CASSPTRENTQYF.

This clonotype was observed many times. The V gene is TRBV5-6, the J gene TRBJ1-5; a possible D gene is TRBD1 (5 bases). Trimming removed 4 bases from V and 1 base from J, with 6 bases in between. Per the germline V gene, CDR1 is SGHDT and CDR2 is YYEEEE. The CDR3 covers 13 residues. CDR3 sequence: CASSRQSNQPQHF. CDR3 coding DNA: TGTGCCAGCAGCCGACAGAGCAATCAGCCCCAGCATTTT.

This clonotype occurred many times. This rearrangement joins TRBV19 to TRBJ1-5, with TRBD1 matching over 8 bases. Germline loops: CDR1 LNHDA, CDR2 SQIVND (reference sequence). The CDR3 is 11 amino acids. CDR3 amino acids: CATGDNQPQHF. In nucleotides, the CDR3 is TGTGCGACAGGGGATAATCAGCCCCAGCATTTT.

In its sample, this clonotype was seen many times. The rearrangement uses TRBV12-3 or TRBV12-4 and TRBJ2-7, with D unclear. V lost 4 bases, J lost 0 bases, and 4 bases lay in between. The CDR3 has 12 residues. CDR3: CASSSLSYEQYF. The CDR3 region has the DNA TGTGCCAGCAGTTCGCTCTCCTACGAGCAGTACTTC.

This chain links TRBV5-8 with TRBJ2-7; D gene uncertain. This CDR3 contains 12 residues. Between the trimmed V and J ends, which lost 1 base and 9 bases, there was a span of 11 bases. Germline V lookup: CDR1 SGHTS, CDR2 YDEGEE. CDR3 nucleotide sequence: TGTGCCAGCAGCTTGAGGAGCAGAGGGCAGTACTTC. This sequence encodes CASSLRSRGQYF.

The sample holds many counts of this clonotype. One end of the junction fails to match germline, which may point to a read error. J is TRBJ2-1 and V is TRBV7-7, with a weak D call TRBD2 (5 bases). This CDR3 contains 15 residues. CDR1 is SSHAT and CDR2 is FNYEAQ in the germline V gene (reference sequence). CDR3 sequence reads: CASSLGTRSSADLFF. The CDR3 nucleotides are TGTGCTAGCAGCTTAGGCACTAGATCATCCGCCGATCTGTTCTTC.

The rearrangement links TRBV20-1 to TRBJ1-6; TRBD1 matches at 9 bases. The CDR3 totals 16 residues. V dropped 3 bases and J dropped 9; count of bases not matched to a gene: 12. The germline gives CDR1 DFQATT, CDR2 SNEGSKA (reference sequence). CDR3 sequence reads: CSARTWLGQGSSPLHF. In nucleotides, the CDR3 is TGCAGTGCTAGGACCTGGTTAGGACAGGGGAGTTCACCCCTCCACTTT.

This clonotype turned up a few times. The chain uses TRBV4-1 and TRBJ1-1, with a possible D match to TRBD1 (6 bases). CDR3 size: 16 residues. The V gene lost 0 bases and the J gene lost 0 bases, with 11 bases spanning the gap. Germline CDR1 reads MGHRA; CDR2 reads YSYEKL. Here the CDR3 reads CASSQDLNRVNTEAFF. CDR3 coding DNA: TGCGCCAGCAGCCAAGATTTAAACAGGGTGAACACTGAAGCTTTCTTT.

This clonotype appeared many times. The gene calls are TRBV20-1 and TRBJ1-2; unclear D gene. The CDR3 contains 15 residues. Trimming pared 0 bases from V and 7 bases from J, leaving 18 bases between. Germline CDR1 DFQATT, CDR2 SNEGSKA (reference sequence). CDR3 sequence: CSARDPNGVLRGYTF. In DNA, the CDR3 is TGCAGTGCTAGAGATCCCAATGGTGTGCTGCGTGGCTACACCTTC.